This T cell receptor (beta chain) was observed in a study of a mutant IDH1 vaccine in newly diagnosed glioma. Study summary: The first vaccination came 4-6 weeks after radiotherapy alone, or with temozolomide cycles. Patients under treatment included 62.5% males and about 38% females and had a mean age of around 37 years. Those enrolled had earlier been treated with radiotherapy, temozolomide, or both, mostly both. Visits V12 and V13 fell at weeks 35 and 47, respectively.

TCRdb's copy holds only in-frame clones and misses some; the assay was immunoSEQ multiplex PCR. The sample has tens of thousands of clones, approximately 84% seen once. The CDR3 contains 15 residues. Trimming removed 1 base at V and 0 bases at J, with 4 bases between. CDR1 and CDR2 (germline): SGHAT, FQNNGV. Regarding time point: week 47, end of study. Vaccination used 300 ug of mutant IDH1 20-mer peptide per dose, with topical imiquimod. Details on this clone: The antigen remains unidentified.

The chain recombines TRBV11-2 with TRBJ2-6, with D hard to call. The receptor was isolated from a woman aged 25 to 39 with glioma. Some clones in this sample may be carry-over from other donors' samples. Sequences were derived from PBMCs, sampled from a glioma patient whose treatment included an IDH1 peptide vaccine. CDR3 nucleotide sequence: TGTGCCAGCAGCTTAGTTTACTCTGGGGCCAACGTCCTGACTTTC. Encoded protein: CASSLVYSGANVLTF.